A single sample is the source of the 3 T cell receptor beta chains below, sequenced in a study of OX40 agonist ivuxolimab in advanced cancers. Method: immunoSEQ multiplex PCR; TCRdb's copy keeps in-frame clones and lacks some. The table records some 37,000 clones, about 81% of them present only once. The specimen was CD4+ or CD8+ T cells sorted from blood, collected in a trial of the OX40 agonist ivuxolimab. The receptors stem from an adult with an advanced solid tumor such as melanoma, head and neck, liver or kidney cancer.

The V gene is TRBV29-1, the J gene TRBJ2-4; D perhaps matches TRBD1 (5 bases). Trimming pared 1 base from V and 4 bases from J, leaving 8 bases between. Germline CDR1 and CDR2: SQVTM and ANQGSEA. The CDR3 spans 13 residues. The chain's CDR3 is CSVEGQIKNIQYF. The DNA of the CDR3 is TGCAGCGTTGAAGGACAGATTAAAAACATTCAGTACTTC.

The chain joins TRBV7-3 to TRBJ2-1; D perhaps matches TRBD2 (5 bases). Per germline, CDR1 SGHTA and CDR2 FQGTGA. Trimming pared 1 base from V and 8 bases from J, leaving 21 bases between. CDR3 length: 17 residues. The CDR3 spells CASSLRPTSEIGYEQFF. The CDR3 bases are TGTGCCAGCAGCTTAAGGCCCACTAGTGAAATCGGTTATGAGCAGTTCTTC.

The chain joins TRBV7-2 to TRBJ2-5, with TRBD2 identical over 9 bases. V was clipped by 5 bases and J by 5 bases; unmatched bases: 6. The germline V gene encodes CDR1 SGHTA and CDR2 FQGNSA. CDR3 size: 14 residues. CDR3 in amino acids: CASSTAGTSETQYF. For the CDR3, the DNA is TGTGCCAGCAGCACGGCCGGGACTAGCGAGACCCAGTACTTC. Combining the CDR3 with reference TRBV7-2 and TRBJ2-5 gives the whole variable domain GAGVSQSPSNKVTEKGKDVELRCDPISGHTALYWYRQSLGQGLEFLIYFQGNSAPDKSGLPSDRFSAERTGGSVSTLTIQRTQQEDSAVYLCASSTAGTSETQYFGPGTRLLVL.